This T cell receptor beta chain comes out of a study of regulatory T cells in long-lasting Graves disease. This clonotype showed up many times. What it binds is not known. The CDR3 loop spans 13 amino acids. Germline V gene sequence: CDR1 SNHLY, CDR2 FYNNEI. Trimming shortened V by 2 bases and J by 4 bases, and 7 bases separated the two germline ends. Indicated time point: newly diagnosed GD, antithyroid drugs for less than 3 months. Making the TCR library involved RNA that had been extracted from PBMCs. CDR3 regions were amplified by Arm-PCR using iRepertoire HTBI primers to build TCR beta libraries. Each CDR3 protein gets one entry after TCRdb re-called the multiplex PCR reads with MiXCR. The sample includes about 440,000 distinct CDR3 sequences, 16% seen only once; the top ten take roughly a tenth. Whole-study findings and limits: A greater number of public clonotypes (approximately 2,500) was shared by persistent patients than by new patients (roughly 880). Persistent disease showed a preference for TRBV28, TRBJ1-2 and TRBJ2-5.

The same sample was also used in a study of T cells in Graves' hyperthyroidism and ophthalmopathy. As reported in that work: Patients aged 18 to 65 had newly diagnosed hyperthyroidism that had lasted under 2 months.

The rearrangement joins TRBV2 to TRBJ2-3; possibly TRBD2 for D (6 bases). The sequence was collected from a woman aged 30 to 39 with Graves disease. Material: peripheral blood mononuclear cells (PBMCs), obtained at new diagnosis, from a patient treated with antithyroid drugs. CDR3 bases: TGTGCCAGCAGTGAATCGGGGGCAGATACGCAGTATTTT. Its translation: CASSESGADTQYF.